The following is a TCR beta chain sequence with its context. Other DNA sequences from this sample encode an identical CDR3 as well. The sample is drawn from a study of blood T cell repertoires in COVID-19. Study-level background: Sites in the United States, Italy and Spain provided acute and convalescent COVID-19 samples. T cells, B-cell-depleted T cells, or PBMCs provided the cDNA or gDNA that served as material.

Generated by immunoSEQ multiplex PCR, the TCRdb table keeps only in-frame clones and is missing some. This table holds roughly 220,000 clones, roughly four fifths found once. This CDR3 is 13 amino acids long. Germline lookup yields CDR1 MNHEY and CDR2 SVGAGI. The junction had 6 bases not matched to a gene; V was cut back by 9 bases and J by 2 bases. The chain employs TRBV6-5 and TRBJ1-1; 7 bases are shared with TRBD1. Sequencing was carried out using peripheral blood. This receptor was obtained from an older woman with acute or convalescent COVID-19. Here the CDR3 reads CASSRGSNTEAFF. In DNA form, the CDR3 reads TGTGCCAGTTCCAGGGGGAGCAACACTGAAGCTTTCTTT.